This is a list of T cell receptor beta chains from one sample in a study of regulatory T cells in long-lasting Graves disease. One entry per CDR3 protein, called by TCRdb with MiXCR from the multiplex PCR reads. This sample has approximately 360,000 distinct CDR3 sequences, with roughly 24% found just once. The sequences come from peripheral blood mononuclear cells (PBMCs), collected when the disease was refractory, from a patient treated with antithyroid drugs. These receptor sequences come from a woman in her forties with Graves disease. Each CDR3 is given with its conserved first and last residue. The D gene is left open where the match is weak. Size is stated for part of the rows, as once, few or many counts, or as a class when the clone is expanded.

>TRBV11-2|NA|many|TRBJ2-2
TGTGCCAGCAGCTTAGTAACAGTTTTCGGGGAGCTGTTTTTT
CASSLVTVFGELFF
>TRBV28|NA|many|TRBJ1-4
TGTGCCAGCAGTTTCGACAGACCGCAAGTCGCTAATGAAAAACTGTTTTTT
CASSFDRPQVANEKLFF
>TRBV12-3/TRBV12-4|NA|NA|TRBJ1-1
TGTGCCAGCAGGCCCCAGGGGCCCCAGGCTTTCTTT
CASRPQGPQAFF
>TRBV6-2/TRBV6-3|NA|NA|TRBJ1-1
TGTGCCAGCAGTGAGGCAGGGGCGGGCACTGAAGCTTTCTTT
CASSEAGAGTEAFF
>TRBV28|NA|many|TRBJ2-7
TGTGCCAGCAGTTCTCCCCCCCCATGGGGGAGCTCCTACGAGCAGTACTTC
CASSSPPPWGSSYEQYF
>TRBV12-3/TRBV12-4|TRBD1|many|TRBJ1-3
TGTGCCAGCAGTCTGCGGGACAGGACGGCTGGAAACACCATATATTTT
CASSLRDRTAGNTIYF
>TRBV6-1|NA|many|TRBJ2-2
TGTGCCAGCACTTCTAACACCGGGGAGCTGTTTTTT
CASTSNTGELFF
>TRBV10-2|NA|NA|TRBJ1-5
TGCGCCAGCAGTGAGTCGTTGGCCCAGCCCCAGCATTTT
CASSESLAQPQHF
>TRBV28|NA|many|TRBJ1-4
TGTGCCAGCCTCGGTAACGAAAAACTGTTTTTT
CASLGNEKLFF
>TRBV2|TRBD1|few|TRBJ2-1
TGTGCCAGCATCGGACAGGGGCGTGAGCAGTTCTTC
CASIGQGREQFF
>TRBV5-6|TRBD1|NA|TRBJ2-5
TGTGCCAGCAGCCCGGGACAGATTGAAGAGACCCAGTACTTC
CASSPGQIEETQYF
>TRBV5-1|NA|few|TRBJ1-4
TGCGCCAGCAGCTTGGGTCAGGTTGGTGAAAAACTGTTTTTT
CASSLGQVGEKLFF
>TRBV11-2|NA|NA|TRBJ2-7
TGTGCCAGCAGCTTGTTTTTAGGGATCAGTGCCACGGGGGAGCAGTACTTC
CASSLFLGISATGEQYF
>TRBV20-1|NA|many|TRBJ2-4
TGCAGTGCGATTAGGCCCGAGGGGGCCAAAAACATTCAGTACTTC
CSAIRPEGAKNIQYF
>TRBV9|TRBD2|NA|TRBJ2-1
TGTGCCAGCAGCATGAGCTCGGGACTAGCGGGCTACAATGAGCAGTTCTTC
CASSMSSGLAGYNEQFF
>TRBV12-5|NA|NA|TRBJ2-5
TGTGCTAGTGGCCAGGGACCGGAGACCCAGTACTTC
CASGQGPETQYF
>TRBV18|NA|many|TRBJ2-5
TGTGCCAGCTCACCGACTCAACAAGAGACCCAGTACTTC
CASSPTQQETQYF
>TRBV11-2|NA|many|TRBJ2-7
TGTGCCAGCAGCTTAGGTTACGATCCGGACCTCTACGAGCAGTACTTC
CASSLGYDPDLYEQYF
>TRBV12-3/TRBV12-4|NA|NA|TRBJ1-6
TGTGCCAGCAGTCTAACAGCGGACGGAGGACCCCTCCACTTT
CASSLTADGGPLHF
>TRBV7-3|NA|once|TRBJ2-2
TGTGCCAGCAGCTTCAATAGAGACACCGGGGAGCTGTTTTTT
CASSFNRDTGELFF
>TRBV28|NA|NA|TRBJ1-3
TGTGCCAGCAGTTTAGGGGCACGAGGTGGAAACACCATATATTTT
CASSLGARGGNTIYF
>TRBV20-1|TRBD2|few|TRBJ2-7
TGCAGTGGGGGGACTAGCGGCTTCTACGAGCAGTACTTC
CSGGTSGFYEQYF
>TRBV30|NA|NA|TRBJ2-7
TGTGCCTGGAGTCTGATAGCCTACGAGCAGTACTTC
CAWSLIAYEQYF
>TRBV28|NA|many|TRBJ2-2
TGTGCCAGCAGGTTCAGGGGTTTCGACACCGGGGAGCTGTTTTTT
CASRFRGFDTGELFF
>TRBV11-2|NA|many|TRBJ2-4
TGTGCCAGCAGCCCTTCTTCCCCCATTCAGTACTTC
CASSPSSPIQYF
>TRBV12-3/TRBV12-4|NA|many|TRBJ2-7
TGTGCCAGCGGATCAGGCGAGCAGTACTTC
CASGSGEQYF
>TRBV7-9|NA|many|TRBJ2-4
TGTGCCAGCAGCCGCGACCCACGATGGGACATTCAGTACTTC
CASSRDPRWDIQYF